The next 31 T cell receptor beta chains were all read from a single sample in a study of Ad26.COV2.S vaccination and SARS-CoV-2 variants. Only in-frame clones appear in the TCRdb table, and some are missing; sequencing was by immunoSEQ multiplex PCR. The repertoire consists of about 220,000 clones, with around 89% occurring once and the leading ten covering around a tenth. Treatment noted: some 20 received Ad26.COV2.S at low or high dose, single or two shots; 5 received placebo; per-sample allocation not given. Sampling was performed 63 days after the first vaccine or placebo injection. The source material was peripheral blood, sampled in a trial of Ad26.COV2.S vaccine versus placebo. Receptors were obtained from a person aged 18-65 years who received the Ad26.COV2.S COVID-19 vaccine or a placebo.

The rearrangement links TRBV19 to TRBJ1-1, with 8 bases identical to TRBD1. Looked up from germline, CDR1 is LNHDA and CDR2 is SQIVND (reference sequence). The CDR3 totals 16 residues. V was pared by 5 bases and J by 5 bases, with 13 bases of the junction left unmatched. CDR3 residues: CASSLNSGGGRTEAFF. The CDR3 region has the DNA TGTGCCAGTAGTCTGAACTCAGGGGGCGGACGGACTGAAGCTTTCTTT.

The rearrangement links TRBV28 to TRBJ1-2, with D hard to call. The CDR3 is made up of 10 amino acids. Germline CDR1 is MDHEN and CDR2 is SYDVKM. V lost 9 bases to trimming and J lost 4 bases, with 6 bases between them. For the CDR3, the DNA is TGTGCCAGTGGGATCTATGGCTACACCTTC. Amino acids: CASGIYGYTF.

The CDR3 DNA is TGTGCCAGCAGTTACGTACCGGGACAGGGAAGCACTGAAGCTTTCTTT. It specifies CASSYVPGQGSTEAFF. The V call is TRBV6-6, the J call TRBJ1-1; 9 positions match TRBD1. The germline gives CDR1 MNHNY, CDR2 SVGAGI (reference sequence). This CDR3 is built from 16 residues. V was pared by 2 bases and J by 4 bases, with 8 bases of the junction left unmatched.

This clone has a single count. This chain links TRBV19 with TRBJ2-7; no definite D call. The length of the CDR3 is 17 residues. The V gene lost 2 bases and the J gene lost 1 base, with 18 bases spanning the gap. Germline V CDR1 and CDR2: LNHDA, SQIVND (reference sequence). The CDR3 DNA sequence: TGTGCCAGTAGTATAAGGCCCCAAGGACGGTTGTCCTACGAGCAGTACTTC. Its translation is CASSIRPQGRLSYEQYF.

The chain couples TRBV28 to TRBJ2-1; D may correspond to TRBD1 or TRBD2 (6 bases each). Trimming removed 1 base at V and 4 bases at J, with 14 bases between. The CDR3 runs 16 residues. Germline-derived CDR1 and CDR2 are MDHEN and SYDVKM. CDR3 protein: CASSLYDGGAYNEQFF. The CDR3, as DNA: TGTGCCAGCAGTTTATATGACGGGGGCGCTTACAATGAGCAGTTCTTC.

V is TRBV4-3 and J is TRBJ2-7; 12 bases line up with TRBD2. V was pared by 3 bases and J by 3 bases, with 6 bases of the junction left unmatched. The germline V gene encodes CDR1 LGHNA and CDR2 YSLEER. The CDR3 spans 16 residues. CDR3 coding DNA: TGCGCCAGCAGCCAGCTCCCTAGCGGGAGGGTCTACGAGCAGTACTTC. Protein product: CASSQLPSGRVYEQYF.

The V gene is TRBV7-2, the J gene TRBJ2-5; 11 bases are shared with TRBD1. With 4 bases clipped from V and 5 bases from J, the junction kept 12 bases outside the gene matches. The CDR3 runs 17 residues. Germline assignment: CDR1 SGHTA and CDR2 FQGNSA. The CDR3 sequence: CASSYIRGTGGRETQYF. The CDR3 nucleotides are TGTGCCAGCAGCTATATAAGGGGGACAGGGGGTCGGGAGACCCAGTACTTC.

This chain links TRBV19 with TRBJ1-2; 7 bases match TRBD1. The CDR3 covers 13 residues. With V trimmed by 10 bases and J by 4 bases, 9 bases remained unmatched. CDR1 is LNHDA and CDR2 is SQIVND in the germline V gene (reference sequence). The CDR3 loop is CATMRGDSYGYTF. Written as DNA, the CDR3 is TGTGCCACCATGCGGGGGGACAGCTATGGCTACACCTTC.

This clone came up a few times. V usage is TRBV5-1 and J usage is TRBJ2-7; possibly TRBD1 for D (5 bases). Per the germline V gene, CDR1 is SGHRS and CDR2 is YFSETQ. Trimming removed 0 bases at V and 5 bases at J, with 15 bases between. There are 15 residues in the CDR3. CDR3: CASSLAVRVGDEQYF. The CDR3 region has the DNA TGCGCCAGCAGCTTGGCCGTCAGGGTAGGTGACGAGCAGTACTTC.

This clone was found a few times. The chain carries TRBV6-5 and TRBJ2-7, with TRBD2 matching over 9 bases. With 6 bases clipped from V and 6 bases from J, the junction kept 12 bases outside the gene matches. The CDR3 is made up of 15 amino acids. The germline gives CDR1 MNHEY, CDR2 SVGAGI. The CDR3 here is CASRPRLAGFGEQYF. Written as DNA, the CDR3 is TGTGCCAGCAGACCCCGGCTAGCGGGATTTGGCGAGCAGTACTTC.

The chain has TRBV7-2 and TRBJ1-3, with 7 bases that match TRBD1. The CDR3 contains 14 residues. Germline loops: CDR1 SGHTA, CDR2 FQGNSA. J lost 5 bases, V lost 7 bases, and 8 bases had no gene match. CDR3 loop: CASNPGGRRNTIYF. The DNA for the CDR3 is TGTGCCAGCAACCCAGGGGGGCGCCGAAACACCATATATTTT.

V gene TRBV19 combines with J gene TRBJ2-1, with unresolved D. Germline V lookup: CDR1 LNHDA, CDR2 SQIVND (reference sequence). V lost 3 bases, J lost 1 base, and 10 bases lay in between. The CDR3 covers 15 residues. The DNA for the CDR3 is TGTGCCAGTAGTATTTTACCTGCGTCCTACAATGAGCAGTTCTTC. Translating gives CASSILPASYNEQFF.

The rearrangement joins TRBV9 to TRBJ1-2; D is ambiguous. CDR1 is SGDLS and CDR2 is YYNGEE in the germline V gene. Trimming cost V 5 bases and J 4 bases, with 12 bases left between them. The CDR3 length is 13 residues. CDR3 residues: CASSEDGFYGYTF. CDR3 nucleotide sequence: TGTGCCAGCAGTGAGGACGGATTCTATGGCTACACCTTC.

The chain recombines TRBV27 with TRBJ2-5; D unclear. Germline values: CDR1 MNHEY, CDR2 SMNVEV (reference sequence). The V end lost 10 bases, the J end lost 5 bases, and 8 bases lay between the germline ends. This CDR3 spans 10 amino acids. In DNA, the CDR3 is TGTGCCATCGGAAGGGAGACCCAGTACTTC. Amino acid sequence: CAIGRETQYF.

CDR3 sequence reads: CASSLSGPPPLHF. Written as DNA, the CDR3 is TGTGCCAGCAGTCTCAGCGGACCTCCACCCCTCCACTTT. The genes are TRBV12-3 or TRBV12-4 and TRBJ1-6; D ambiguous. The CDR3 runs 13 residues. Trimming pared 5 bases from V and 11 bases from J, leaving 13 bases between.

This chain links TRBV12-1 with TRBJ2-1; TRBD1 is the table's D call and was not checked against the DNA. TRBV12-1 is a recognized pseudogene. The CDR3 runs to 17 residues. The CDR3 sequence is CASSSSSTGVGYNEQFF. The CDR3, as DNA: TGTGCCAGCAGCTCCAGTTCCACAGGGGTAGGTTACAATGAGCAGTTCTTC.

This clone has only one observation. CDR3 coding DNA: TGTGCCAGCAGTTACTCCTACAATGAGCAGTTCTTC. It encodes CASSYSYNEQFF. The chain has TRBV28 and TRBJ2-1; D unclear. CDR3 size: 12 residues. The germline V gene has CDR1 MDHEN and CDR2 SYDVKM. V was shortened by 4 bases and J by 0 bases, with 1 base between the two germline ends.

This chain uses TRBV27 with TRBJ2-7; D is uncertain. Germline CDR1 reads MNHEY; CDR2 reads SMNVEV (reference sequence). The germline V and J ends were trimmed by 6 bases and 2 bases, with 11 bases remaining between them. The CDR3 contains 13 residues. CDR3 sequence: CASSPAVAYEQYF. Here the CDR3 DNA reads TGTGCCAGCAGCCCGGCAGTCGCCTACGAGCAGTACTTC.

The chain recombines TRBV6-5 with TRBJ1-2; possibly TRBD1 for D (5 bases). Trimming took off 6 bases at V and 2 bases at J, with 13 bases between the two ends. Germline V gene data show CDR1 as MNHEY and CDR2 as SVGAGI. CDR3 length: 14 amino acids. CDR3 residues: CASRSGTLNYGYTF. CDR3 sequence (DNA): TGTGCCAGCAGATCCGGGACTCTAAACTATGGCTACACCTTC.

V and J are TRBV10-3 and TRBJ1-2, with D possibly being TRBD1 (5 bases). V lost 0 bases to trimming and J lost 4 bases, with 6 bases between them. Germline V gives CDR1 ENHRY, CDR2 SYGVKD. This CDR3 comprises 13 residues. The CDR3 bases are TGTGCCATCAGTGAGTCCGGGACCTATGGCTACACCTTC. Protein sequence: CAISESGTYGYTF.

This clone has a single count. The chain links TRBV7-2 to TRBJ1-5; 7 nucleotides match TRBD1. Germline CDR1 SGHTA, CDR2 FQGNSA. The CDR3 spans 16 residues. V trimming: 1 base; J trimming: 4 bases; junction bases outside the gene matches: 7. The CDR3 DNA sequence: TGTGCCAGCAGCTTAGGGGGAGGGGGCCTGAATCAGCCCCAGCATTTT. Translated: CASSLGGGGLNQPQHF.

The chain couples TRBV28 to TRBJ2-1, with 10 bases lining up with TRBD2. Germline V gives CDR1 MDHEN, CDR2 SYDVKM. With 5 bases clipped from V and 5 bases from J, the junction kept 9 bases outside the gene matches. CDR3 length: 16 residues. The CDR3 DNA sequence: TGTGCCAGCAGTGCGTGGAGCGGGAGGGGTCACAATGAGCAGTTCTTC. Its translation is CASSAWSGRGHNEQFF.

This clone was picked up a small number of times. V and J are TRBV4-2 and TRBJ1-1; D ambiguous. Per the germline V gene, CDR1 is LGHNA and CDR2 is YNFKEQ. V shed 0 bases and J shed 4 bases, with 9 bases lying between them. CDR3 length: 14 residues. The DNA for the CDR3 is TGTGCCAGCAGCCAAGAGAGGGTTTCCACTGAAGCTTTCTTT. It translates to CASSQERVSTEAFF.

V gene TRBV12-3 or TRBV12-4 combines with J gene TRBJ1-2, with a possible D match to TRBD1 (6 bases). CDR3 length: 12 residues. Trimming left V 5 bases short and J 5 bases short, with 9 bases between. For the CDR3, the DNA is TGTGCCAGCAGTGCCACAGGGTATGGCTACACCTTC. Its translation: CASSATGYGYTF.

The genes are TRBV4-1 and TRBJ1-2; D unresolved. The CDR3 consists of 15 residues. The germline CDR1 and CDR2 sequences are MGHRA and YSYEKL. The V gene lost 4 bases and the J gene lost 4 bases, with 16 bases spanning the gap. In DNA form, the CDR3 reads TGCGCCAGCAGCCTTGTGGGCGTACAGATCTATGGCTACACCTTC. Its translation is CASSLVGVQIYGYTF.

This chain connects TRBV7-8 to TRBJ2-2, with D unresolved. This CDR3 is built from 17 residues. With 1 base removed from V and 1 base from J, the gap between germline ends came to 13 bases. Germline V CDR1 and CDR2: SGHVS, FQNEAQ. This CDR3 reads CASSLVGQLQNTGELFF. In DNA, the CDR3 is TGTGCCAGCAGCTTAGTAGGGCAGCTCCAGAACACCGGGGAGCTGTTTTTT. The full variable domain, in which reference TRBV7-8 and TRBJ2-2 provide the parts outside the CDR3, is GAGVSQSPRYKVAKRGQDVALRCDPISGHVSLFWYQQALGQGPEFLTYFQNEAQLDKSGLPSDRFFAERPEGSVSTLKIQRTQQEDSAVYLCASSLVGQLQNTGELFFGEGSRLTVL.

The J gene is TRBJ2-1, the V gene TRBV5-4; 9 nucleotides align to TRBD1. The germline V gene encodes CDR1 SGHNT and CDR2 YYREEE (reference sequence). This CDR3 region has 15 residues. The V segment lost 3 bases and the J segment 10 bases; nucleotides outside the gene matches: 11. DNA of the CDR3: TGTGCCAGCAGCTCACGGGACAGGGCACGGGAGGAGCAGTTCTTC. Its protein is CASSSRDRAREEQFF.

The chain recombines TRBV19 with TRBJ1-5; 9 nucleotides match TRBD1. There are 15 residues in the CDR3. The ends lost 6 bases at V and 2 bases at J; junction bases unmatched: 5. Germline CDR1 is LNHDA and CDR2 is SQIVND (reference sequence). CDR3 residues: CASRRDRVGNQPQHF. The DNA of the CDR3 is TGTGCCAGTAGGCGGGACAGGGTTGGCAATCAGCCCCAGCATTTT.

The chain joins TRBV27 to TRBJ1-4; 8 positions match TRBD1. The CDR3 is made up of 15 amino acids. Germline loops: CDR1 MNHEY, CDR2 SMNVEV (reference sequence). Trimming removed 0 bases from V and 10 bases from J; junction bases left unmatched: 7. The CDR3 protein is CASSLSDRGQGKLFF. CDR3 sequence (DNA): TGTGCCAGCAGTTTATCCGACAGGGGTCAGGGAAAACTGTTTTTT.

The chain has TRBV30 and TRBJ2-3, with D uncertain. The length of the CDR3 is 14 residues. CDR1 and CDR2 from the germline V gene are GTSNPN and SVGIG (reference sequence). The V end was cut by 8 bases, the J end by 1 base, with 16 bases between. The DNA of the CDR3 is TGTGCCCTTAGGAACTCACTCGGCACAGATACGCAGTATTTT. It translates to CALRNSLGTDTQYF.

This clone was recorded a few times. This chain joins TRBV5-1 and TRBJ1-5; D is uncertain. The CDR3 runs 15 residues. Trimming shortened V by 4 bases and J by 3 bases, and 14 bases separated the two germline ends. Germline V CDR1 and CDR2: SGHRS, YFSETQ. CDR3 in DNA: TGCGCCAGCAGCCCCGGCCCGGGAGACAATCAGCCCCAGCATTTT. Translation: CASSPGPGDNQPQHF.